The sequence of this T cell receptor (beta chain) was determined in a study of immune evolution from preneoplasia to lung adenocarcinoma. Here immunoSEQ multiplex PCR was the method, and the copy in TCRdb shows in-frame clones only, minus some. Of more than 4,000 clones listed, more than 65% are singletons. V lost 2 bases to trimming and J lost 3 bases, with 10 bases between them. In germline, CDR1 is ENHRY, CDR2 SYGVKD. This CDR3 contains 14 residues. The source of this sequence is a person between 50 and 69 years old with lung adenocarcinoma. The sample was FFPE minimally invasive lung adenocarcinoma tissue. This rearrangement joins TRBV10-3 to TRBJ1-2; no clear D. The CDR3 here is CAISERDLDYGYTF. As DNA, the CDR3 is TGTGCCATCAGTGAGAGGGATTTGGACTATGGCTACACCTTC.